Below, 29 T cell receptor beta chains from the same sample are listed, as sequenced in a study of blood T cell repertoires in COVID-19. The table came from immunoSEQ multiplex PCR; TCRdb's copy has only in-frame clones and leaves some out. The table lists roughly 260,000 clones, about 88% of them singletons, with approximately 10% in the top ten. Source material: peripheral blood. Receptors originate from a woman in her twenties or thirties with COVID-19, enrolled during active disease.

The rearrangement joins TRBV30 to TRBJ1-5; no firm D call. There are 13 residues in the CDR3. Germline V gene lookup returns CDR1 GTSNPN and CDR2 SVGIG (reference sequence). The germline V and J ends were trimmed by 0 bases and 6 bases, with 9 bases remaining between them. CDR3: CAWSVRGSQPQHF. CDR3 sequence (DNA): TGTGCCTGGAGTGTACGCGGAAGTCAGCCCCAGCATTTT.

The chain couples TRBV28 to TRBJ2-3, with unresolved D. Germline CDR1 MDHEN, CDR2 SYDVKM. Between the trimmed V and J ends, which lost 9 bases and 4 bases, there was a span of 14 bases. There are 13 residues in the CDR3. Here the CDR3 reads CASSLKSPDTQYF. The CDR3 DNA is TGTGCCAGTAGTCTTAAGAGCCCAGATACGCAGTATTTT.

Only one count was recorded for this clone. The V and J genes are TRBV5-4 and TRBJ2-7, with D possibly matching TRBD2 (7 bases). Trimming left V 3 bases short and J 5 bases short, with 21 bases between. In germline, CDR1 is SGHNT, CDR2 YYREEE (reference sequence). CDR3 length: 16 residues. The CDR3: CASSSRKQGGGDEQYF. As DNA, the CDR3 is TGTGCCAGCAGCTCGAGAAAACAGGGTGGGGGGGACGAGCAGTACTTC.

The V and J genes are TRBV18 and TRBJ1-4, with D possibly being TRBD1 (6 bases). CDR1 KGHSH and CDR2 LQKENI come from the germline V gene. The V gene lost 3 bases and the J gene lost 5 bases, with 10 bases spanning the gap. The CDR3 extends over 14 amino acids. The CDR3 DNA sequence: TGTGCCAGCTCACCCACCCAGGGGAATGAAAAACTGTTTTTT. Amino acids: CASSPTQGNEKLFF.

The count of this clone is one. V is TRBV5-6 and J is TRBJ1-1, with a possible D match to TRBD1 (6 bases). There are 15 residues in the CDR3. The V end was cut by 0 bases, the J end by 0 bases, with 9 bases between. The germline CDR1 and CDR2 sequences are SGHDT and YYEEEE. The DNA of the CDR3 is TGTGCCAGCAGCTTGGTAGGACAGTTGAACACTGAAGCTTTCTTT. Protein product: CASSLVGQLNTEAFF.

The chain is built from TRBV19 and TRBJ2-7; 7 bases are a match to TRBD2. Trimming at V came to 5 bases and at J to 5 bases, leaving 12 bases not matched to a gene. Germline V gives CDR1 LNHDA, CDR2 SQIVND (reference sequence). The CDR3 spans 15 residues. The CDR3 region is CASSVPGGGLNEQYF. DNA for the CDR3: TGTGCCAGTAGTGTGCCGGGGGGAGGCCTTAACGAGCAGTACTTC.

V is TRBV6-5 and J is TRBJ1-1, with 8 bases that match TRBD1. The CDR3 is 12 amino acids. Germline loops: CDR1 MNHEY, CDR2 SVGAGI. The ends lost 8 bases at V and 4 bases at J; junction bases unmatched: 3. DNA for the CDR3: TGTGCCAGCGCCCAGGGGGCCACTGAAGCTTTCTTT. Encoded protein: CASAQGATEAFF.

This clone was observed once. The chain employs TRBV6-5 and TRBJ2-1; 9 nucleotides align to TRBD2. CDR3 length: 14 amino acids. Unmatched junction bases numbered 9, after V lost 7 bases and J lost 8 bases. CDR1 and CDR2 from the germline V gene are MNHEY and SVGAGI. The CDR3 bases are TGTGCCAGCAAGGAGGGCGGGAGGGCCGATGAGCAGTTCTTC. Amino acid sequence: CASKEGGRADEQFF.

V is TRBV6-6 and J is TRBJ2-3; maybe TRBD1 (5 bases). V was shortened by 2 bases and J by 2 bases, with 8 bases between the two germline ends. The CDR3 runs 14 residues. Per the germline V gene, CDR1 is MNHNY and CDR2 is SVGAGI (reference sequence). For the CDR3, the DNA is TGTGCCAGCAGTTACCCAGGGTTCACAGATACGCAGTATTTT. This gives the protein CASSYPGFTDTQYF.

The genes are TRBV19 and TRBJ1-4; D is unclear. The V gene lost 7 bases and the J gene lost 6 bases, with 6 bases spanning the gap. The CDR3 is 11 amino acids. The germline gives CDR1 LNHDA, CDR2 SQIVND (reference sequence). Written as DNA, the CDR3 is TGTGCCAGTACCTACGATGAAAAACTGTTTTTT. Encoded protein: CASTYDEKLFF. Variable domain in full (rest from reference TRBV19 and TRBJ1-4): DGGITQSPKYLFRKEGQNVTLSCEQNLNHDAMYWYRQDPGQGLRLIYYSQIVNDFQKGDIAEGYSVSREKKESFPLTVTSAQKNPTAFYLCASTYDEKLFFGSGTQLSVL.

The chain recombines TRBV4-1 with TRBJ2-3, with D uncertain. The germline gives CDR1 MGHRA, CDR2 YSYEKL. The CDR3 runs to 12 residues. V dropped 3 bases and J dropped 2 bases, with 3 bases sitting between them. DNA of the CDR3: TGCGCCAGCAGCCATTACACAGATACGCAGTATTTT. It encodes CASSHYTDTQYF.

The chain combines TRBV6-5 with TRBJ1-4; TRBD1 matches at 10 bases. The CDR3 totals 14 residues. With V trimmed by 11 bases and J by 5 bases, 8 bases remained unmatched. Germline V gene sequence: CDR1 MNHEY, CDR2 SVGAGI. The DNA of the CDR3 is TGTGCCGTCACCCCGGGACAGGGGAATGAAAAACTGTTTTTT. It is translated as CAVTPGQGNEKLFF.

CDR3 in DNA: TGTGCCAGCTCACCCAATGGACAGGCTGGGCCCCAGCATTTT. Residues: CASSPNGQAGPQHF. The chain links TRBV18 to TRBJ1-5; 7 bases fit TRBD1. V gave up 3 bases and J gave up 9 bases; unmatched junction bases: 8. The V gene's germline CDR1 is KGHSH and CDR2 LQKENI. The CDR3 has 14 residues.

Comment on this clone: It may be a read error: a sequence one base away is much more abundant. DNA of the CDR3: TGTGCCAGCTGTGACTCGACGGCGGGGGGCTCCTTTCAGTATTTT. Residues: CASCDSTAGGSFQYF. V and J are TRBV6-4 and TRBJ2-3; 8 nucleotides line up with TRBD2. The CDR3 contains 15 residues. Germline CDR1 is MRHNA and CDR2 is SNTAGT.

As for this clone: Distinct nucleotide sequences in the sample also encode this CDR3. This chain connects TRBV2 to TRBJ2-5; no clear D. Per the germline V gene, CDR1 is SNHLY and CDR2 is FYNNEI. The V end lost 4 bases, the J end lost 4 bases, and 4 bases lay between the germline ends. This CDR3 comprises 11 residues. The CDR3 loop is CASSVRETQYF. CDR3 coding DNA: TGTGCCAGCAGTGTCCGAGAGACCCAGTACTTC.

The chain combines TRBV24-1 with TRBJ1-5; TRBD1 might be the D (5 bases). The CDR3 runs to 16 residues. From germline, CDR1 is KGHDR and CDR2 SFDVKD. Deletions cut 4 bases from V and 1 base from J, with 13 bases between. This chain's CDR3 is CATSDRDGLSNQPQHF. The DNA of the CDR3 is TGTGCCACCAGTGACCGGGACGGACTAAGCAATCAGCCCCAGCATTTT.

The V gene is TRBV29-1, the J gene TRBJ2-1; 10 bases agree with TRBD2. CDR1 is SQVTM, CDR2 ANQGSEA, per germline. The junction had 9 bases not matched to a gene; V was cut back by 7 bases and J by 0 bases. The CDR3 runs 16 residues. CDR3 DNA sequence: TGCAGCGCCGACCGGACTAGCGGAGGCTCCTACAATGAGCAGTTCTTC. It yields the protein CSADRTSGGSYNEQFF.

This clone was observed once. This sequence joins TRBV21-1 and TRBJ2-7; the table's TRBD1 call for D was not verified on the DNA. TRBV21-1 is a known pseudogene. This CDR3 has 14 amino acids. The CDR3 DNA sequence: TGTGCCAGCAGCACCCTGACAGGGGCCCACGAGCAGTACTTC. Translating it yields CASSTLTGAHEQYF.

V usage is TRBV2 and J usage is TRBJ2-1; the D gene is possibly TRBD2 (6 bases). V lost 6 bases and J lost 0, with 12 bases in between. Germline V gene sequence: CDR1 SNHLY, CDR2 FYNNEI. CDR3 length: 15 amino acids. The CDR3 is CASRGLPSSYNEQFF. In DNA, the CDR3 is TGTGCCAGCAGGGGACTGCCCAGCTCCTACAATGAGCAGTTCTTC.

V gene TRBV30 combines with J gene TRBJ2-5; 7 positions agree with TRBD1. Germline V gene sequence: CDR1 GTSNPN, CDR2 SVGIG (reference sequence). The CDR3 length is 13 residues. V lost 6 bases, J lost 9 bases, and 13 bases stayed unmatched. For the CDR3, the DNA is TGTGCCTGCCCCATGGACAGGCCAAGGGCCCAGTACTTC. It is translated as CACPMDRPRAQYF.

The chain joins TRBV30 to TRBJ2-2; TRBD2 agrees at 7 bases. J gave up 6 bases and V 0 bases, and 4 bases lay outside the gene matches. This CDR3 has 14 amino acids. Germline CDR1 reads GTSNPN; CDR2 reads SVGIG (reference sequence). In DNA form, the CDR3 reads TGTGCCTGGAGTGTAACTCGGGGGGCCGGGGAGCTGTTTTTT. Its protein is CAWSVTRGAGELFF.

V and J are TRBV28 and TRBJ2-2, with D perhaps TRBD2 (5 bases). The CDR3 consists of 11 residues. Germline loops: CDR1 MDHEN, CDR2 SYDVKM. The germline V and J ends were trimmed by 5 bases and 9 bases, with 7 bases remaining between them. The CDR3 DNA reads TGTGCCAGCAGTGAGGGCCGGGAGCTGTTTTTT. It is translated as CASSEGRELFF.

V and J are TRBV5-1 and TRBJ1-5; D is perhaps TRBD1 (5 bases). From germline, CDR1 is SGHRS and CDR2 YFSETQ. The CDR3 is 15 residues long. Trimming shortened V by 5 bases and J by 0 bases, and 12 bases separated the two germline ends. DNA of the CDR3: TGCGCCAGCAGTTCGGGGGTAAATAGCAATCAGCCCCAGCATTTT. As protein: CASSSGVNSNQPQHF.

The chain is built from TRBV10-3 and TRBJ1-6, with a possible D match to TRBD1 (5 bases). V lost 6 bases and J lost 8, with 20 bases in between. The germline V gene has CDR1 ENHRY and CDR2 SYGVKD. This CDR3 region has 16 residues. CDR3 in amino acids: CAIRDRDSPRDSPLHF. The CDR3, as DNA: TGTGCCATCAGGGACCGGGACTCTCCCAGGGATTCACCCCTCCACTTT.

The CDR3: CASSPPRQRLYGYTF. The CDR3 nucleotides are TGTGCCAGCAGTCCCCCCCGACAGCGCCTCTATGGCTACACCTTC. The gene calls are TRBV28 and TRBJ1-2, with D possibly matching TRBD1 (5 bases). V gave up 5 bases and J gave up 4 bases, with 17 bases separating them. This CDR3 spans 15 amino acids. The germline CDR1 and CDR2 sequences are MDHEN and SYDVKM.

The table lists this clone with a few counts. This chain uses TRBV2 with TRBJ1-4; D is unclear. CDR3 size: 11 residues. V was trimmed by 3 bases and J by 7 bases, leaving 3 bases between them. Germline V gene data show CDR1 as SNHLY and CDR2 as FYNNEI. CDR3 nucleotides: TGTGCCAGCAGTGACGGTGAAAAACTGTTTTTT. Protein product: CASSDGEKLFF.

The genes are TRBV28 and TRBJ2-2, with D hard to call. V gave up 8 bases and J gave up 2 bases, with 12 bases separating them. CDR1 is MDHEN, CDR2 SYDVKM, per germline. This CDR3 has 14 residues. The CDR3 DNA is TGTGCCAGCTCCAGGATGTTCAACACCGGGGAGCTGTTTTTT. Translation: CASSRMFNTGELFF.

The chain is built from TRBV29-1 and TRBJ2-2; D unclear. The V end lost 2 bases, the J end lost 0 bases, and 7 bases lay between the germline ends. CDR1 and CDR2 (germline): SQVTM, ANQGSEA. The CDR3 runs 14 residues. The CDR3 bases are TGCAGCGTTGAAACTCTTACGAACACCGGGGAGCTGTTTTTT. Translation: CSVETLTNTGELFF.

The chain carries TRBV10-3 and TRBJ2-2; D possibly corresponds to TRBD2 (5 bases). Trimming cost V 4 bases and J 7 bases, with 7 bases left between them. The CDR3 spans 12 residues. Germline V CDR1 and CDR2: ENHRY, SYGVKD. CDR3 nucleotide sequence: TGTGCCATCAGTGTGGGAGACGGGGAGCTGTTTTTT. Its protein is CAISVGDGELFF.